This T cell receptor beta chain comes out of a study of cytomegalovirus exposure and HLA in healthy donors. Study as a whole: From HLA-typed donors, an early data release held 70 million to 100 million unique TCRs.

The CDR3 contains 16 residues. V trimming: 3 bases; J trimming: 3 bases; junction bases outside the gene matches: 4. Germline V gene lookup returns CDR1 MGHRA and CDR2 YSYEKL. Every donor was a healthy person donating bone marrow. With respect to this clone: Its antigen remains unidentified.

Amplification used 60 Vbeta primers and 13 Jbeta primers. The assay was immunoSEQ multiplex PCR, and TCRdb's table has in-frame clones only and misses some. Among about 120,000 clones listed, 60% to 80% were seen once. General observations from the study: The study had only CMV serostatus as immune exposure information.

The sequencing input was PBMCs. The chain carries TRBV4-1 and TRBJ1-5, with TRBD1 matching over 11 bases. This clonotype was obtained from a woman aged 30 to 39 in good health and CMV-seropositive. The CDR3 region has the DNA TGCGCCAGCAGCCACAGGGGACAGGGGGACAATCAGCCCCAGCATTTT. It is translated as CASSHRGQGDNQPQHF.